The sequence of this T cell receptor beta chain was determined in a study of beta chain features in type 1 diabetes. Points from the study as a whole: Shorter TCRB CDR3s, moderately but significantly so, were found in Type 1 diabetes patients in all four CD4+ subsets.

With respect to this clone: Its specificity is unknown.

As every portion of the isolated RNA was reverse transcribed, the sequencing read expressed TCRB transcripts. Method: immunoSEQ multiplex PCR; TCRdb's copy keeps in-frame clones and lacks some. This sample carries hundreds of thousands of clones, under 15% of them seen once, and the ten largest clones take roughly 0.022%. The germline CDR1 and CDR2 sequences are SQVTM and ANQGSEA. V shed 1 base and J shed 4 bases, with 16 bases lying between them. The CDR3 runs 16 residues. The clonotype was recovered from a man aged 18 to 29 with type 1 diabetes. The sequenced sample was naive CD4+ T cells from blood. This chain links TRBV29-1 with TRBJ1-4, with no clear D. Here the CDR3 reads CSVEVGQEGYNEKLFF. The CDR3 DNA sequence: TGCAGCGTTGAAGTAGGTCAGGAAGGATATAATGAAAAACTGTTTTTT.